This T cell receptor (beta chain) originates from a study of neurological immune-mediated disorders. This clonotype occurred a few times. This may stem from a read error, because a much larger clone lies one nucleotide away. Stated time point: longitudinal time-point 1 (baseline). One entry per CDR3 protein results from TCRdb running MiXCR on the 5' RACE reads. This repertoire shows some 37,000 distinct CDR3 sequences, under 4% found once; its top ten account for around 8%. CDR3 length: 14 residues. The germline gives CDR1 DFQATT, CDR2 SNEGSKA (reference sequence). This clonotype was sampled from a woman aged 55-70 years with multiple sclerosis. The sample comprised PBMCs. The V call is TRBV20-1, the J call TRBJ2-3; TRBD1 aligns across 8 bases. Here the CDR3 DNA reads TGCAGTGCTAGTCGACAGGGGAACACAGATAAGCAGTATTTT. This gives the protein CSASRQGNTDKQYF.